This T cell receptor (beta chain) is drawn from a study of blood T cell repertoires in COVID-19 (dated by TCRdb to about 2020). At the level of the whole study: Collaborator samples came from the United States, Italy and Spain and covered acute and convalescent phases of COVID-19. A de-identified subject ID, COVID-19 status, age in years and sex were almost always included in the sample metadata. A freely available public database, intended as a resource for researchers studying the immune response to SARS-CoV-2, is where the repertoires were released. HLA class I and class II types, where available, came from metadata supplied by the sample provider rather than from assay-based typing. The samples were drawn from the first 160 participants of the ongoing ImmuneRACE study and from about 1,200 subjects provided by 6 global collaborators. The material from the prospective study consisted of cDNA or gDNA derived from T cells, B-cell-depleted T cells, or PBMCs. The dataset comprised deeply sampled blood TCRbeta repertoires from subjects exposed to, actively infected with, or recovered from COVID-19. Findings and caveats that apply to the study as a whole: The quantity of clinical and demographic metadata differed by source and by participant and was supplied without curation.

The immunoSEQ Assay, a bias-controlled multiplex PCR, was used to amplify TCRbeta CDR3 regions from genomic DNA. Processing in the source paper ran as follows. The number of nucleated cells in each sample was estimated by amplification of reference gene primers within the assay. Sequence reads were collapsed and filtered to measure the absolute abundance of every unique TCRbeta CDR3 rearrangement. For each sample, productive Simpson clonality was calculated as the square root of Simpson's diversity index across productive rearrangements. What TCRdb holds here is the immuneACCESS table cut down to in-frame rearrangements. Part of the clones is not present; checked against another copy, under half of the missing clones reflect an unresolved V gene, and the others are unexplained. The DNA was the basis for D and trimming; V, J and clone size are from that table. This sample gives approximately 270,000 clones in total; approximately 90% of them show up just once. The top ten constitute around 6.6% of the sample.

The germline V gene gives CDR1 as MNHEY and CDR2 as SVGAGI. The CDR3 runs 15 amino acids, cysteine and phenylalanine included. The entry retains the CDR3 DNA only, 45 bases that are in frame from base 1. Ends trimmed: V by 5 bases, J by 0 bases; bases unmatched to a gene: 4. With respect to this clone: Its specific antigen is unknown. Base qualities are not at hand, and no much larger clone is one base apart.

In Seattle, one collaborating source enrolled patients while the infection was active and tracked those patients longitudinally over the course of disease. Whole blood was collected in K2EDTA tubes by collaborating institutions according to the institutions' own protocols. For TCRbeta analysis, collaborators shipped samples as frozen whole blood, isolated PBMCs, or DNA extracted from either of those sample types. The sequenced sample was peripheral blood. This clonotype was obtained from a young woman with COVID-19, enrolled during active disease. The chain is encoded by TRBV6-5 joined to TRBJ2-3; 8 bases in the junction line up with TRBD1. The CDR3 region: CASSRQGYSTDTQYF. The bases read TGTGCCAGCAGTAGACAGGGGTATAGCACAGATACGCAGTATTTT.